This T cell receptor beta chain was captured in a study of CD8 T cells in ankylosing spondylitis. General study findings and limits: As for the disease-linked clones, they showed a CD8+ phenotype and occurred at relatively low frequencies in peripheral blood. Matched ankylosing spondylitis synovial fluid reportedly showed significant enrichment of disease-linked clones. The study identified a TCR beta motif of under ten highly homologous variants that appeared characteristic of ankylosing spondylitis blood.

The authors made TCR beta libraries by quantitative 5'-RACE with molecular barcodes. MiXCR, run by TCRdb on the 5' RACE reads, gives a single entry per CDR3 protein. The sample includes under 300,000 distinct CDR3 sequences, roughly a tenth seen only once; the top ten take 2% to 3%. In this sample, this clonotype turned up many times. The antigen remains unidentified. Germline V gene data show CDR1 as LGHNT and CDR2 as FRNRAP. With 4 bases clipped from V and 4 bases from J, the junction kept 9 bases outside the gene matches. This CDR3 is 16 amino acids long. This TCR derives from a male donor with ankylosing spondylitis or in good health (not recorded which). V and J are TRBV12-5 and TRBJ2-3, with 9 positions matching TRBD1. The sample consisted of blood, either unsorted or a sorted T cell fraction (not recorded which). The CDR3 sequence is CASGSELGQGADTQYF. CDR3 nucleotide sequence: TGTGCTAGTGGTTCCGAGCTGGGACAGGGAGCAGATACGCAGTATTTT.